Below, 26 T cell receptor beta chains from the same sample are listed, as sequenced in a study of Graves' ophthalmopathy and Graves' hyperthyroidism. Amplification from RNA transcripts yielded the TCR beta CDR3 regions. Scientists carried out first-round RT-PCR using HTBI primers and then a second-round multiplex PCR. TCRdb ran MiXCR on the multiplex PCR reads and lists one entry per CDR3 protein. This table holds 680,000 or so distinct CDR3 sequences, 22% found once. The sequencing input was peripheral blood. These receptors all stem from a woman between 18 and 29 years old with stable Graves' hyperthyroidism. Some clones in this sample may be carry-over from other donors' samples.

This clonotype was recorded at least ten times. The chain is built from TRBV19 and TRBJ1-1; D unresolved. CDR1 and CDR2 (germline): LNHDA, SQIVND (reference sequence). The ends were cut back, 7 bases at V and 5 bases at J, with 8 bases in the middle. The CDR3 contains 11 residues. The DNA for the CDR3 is TGTGCCAGTAAGCAAGGGACTGAAGCTTTCTTT. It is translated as CASKQGTEAFF.

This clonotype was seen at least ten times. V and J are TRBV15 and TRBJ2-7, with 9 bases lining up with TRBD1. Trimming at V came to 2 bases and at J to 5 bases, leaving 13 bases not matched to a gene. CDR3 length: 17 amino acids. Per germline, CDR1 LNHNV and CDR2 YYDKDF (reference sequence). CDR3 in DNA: TGTGCCACCAGCAGACCTAGGGACAGGGACAGGAGGAACGAGCAGTACTTC. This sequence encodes CATSRPRDRDRRNEQYF. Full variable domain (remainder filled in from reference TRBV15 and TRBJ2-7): DAMVIQNPRYQVTQFGKPVTLSCSQTLNHNVMYWYQQKSSQAPKLLFHYYDKDFNNEADTPDNFQSRRPNTSFCFLDIRSPGLGDTAMYLCATSRPRDRDRRNEQYFGPGTRLTVT.

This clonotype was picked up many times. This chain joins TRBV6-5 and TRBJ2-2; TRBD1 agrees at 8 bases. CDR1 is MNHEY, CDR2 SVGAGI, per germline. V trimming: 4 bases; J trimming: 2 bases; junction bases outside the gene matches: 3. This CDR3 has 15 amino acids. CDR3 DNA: TGTGCCAGCAGTTCGACAGGGGAAAACACCGGGGAGCTGTTTTTT. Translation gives CASSSTGENTGELFF.

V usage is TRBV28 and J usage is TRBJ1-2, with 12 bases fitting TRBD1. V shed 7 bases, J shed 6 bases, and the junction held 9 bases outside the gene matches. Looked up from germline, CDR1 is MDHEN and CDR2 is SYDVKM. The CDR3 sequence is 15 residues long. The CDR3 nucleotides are TGTGCCAGCAAAGCCGGGACAGGGGGCCGGGATGGCTACACCTTC. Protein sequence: CASKAGTGGRDGYTF.

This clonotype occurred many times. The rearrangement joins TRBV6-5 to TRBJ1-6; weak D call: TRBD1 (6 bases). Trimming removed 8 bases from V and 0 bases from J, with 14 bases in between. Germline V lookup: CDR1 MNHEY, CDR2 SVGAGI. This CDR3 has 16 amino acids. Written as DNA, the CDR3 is TGTGCCAGCGGGGGACACGTAAGCTCCTATAATTCACCCCTCCACTTT. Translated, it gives CASGGHVSSYNSPLHF.

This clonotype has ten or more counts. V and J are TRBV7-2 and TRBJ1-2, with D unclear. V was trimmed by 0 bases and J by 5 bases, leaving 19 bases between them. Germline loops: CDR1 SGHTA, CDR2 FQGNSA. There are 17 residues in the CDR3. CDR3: CASSLATALRAGYGYTF. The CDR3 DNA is TGTGCCAGCAGCTTAGCCACAGCCCTTCGGGCCGGTTATGGCTACACCTTC.

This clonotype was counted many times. CDR3 protein: CASSYPGQGAEQYF. Written as DNA, the CDR3 is TGTGCCAGCAGTTACCCAGGACAGGGAGCCGAGCAGTACTTC. The gene calls are TRBV6-5 and TRBJ2-7; TRBD1 matches 8 bases. Germline trimming cut 2 bases from V and 6 bases from J; bases unmatched to any gene: 6. CDR3 length: 14 residues. Germline-derived CDR1 and CDR2 are MNHEY and SVGAGI.

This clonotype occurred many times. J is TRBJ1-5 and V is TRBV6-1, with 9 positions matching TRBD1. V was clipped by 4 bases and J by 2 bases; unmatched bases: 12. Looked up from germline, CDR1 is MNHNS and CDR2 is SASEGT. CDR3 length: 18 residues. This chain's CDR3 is CASSGMDRGAMGNQPQHF. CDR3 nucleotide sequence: TGTGCCAGCAGTGGTATGGACAGGGGAGCGATGGGCAATCAGCCCCAGCATTTT.

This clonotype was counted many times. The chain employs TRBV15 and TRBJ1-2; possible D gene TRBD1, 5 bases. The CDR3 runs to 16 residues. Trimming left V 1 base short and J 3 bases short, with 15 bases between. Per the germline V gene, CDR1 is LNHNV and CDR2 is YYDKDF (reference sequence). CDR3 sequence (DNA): TGTGCCACCAGCAGAGTAGGACGGGGACCGGACTATGGCTACACCTTC. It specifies CATSRVGRGPDYGYTF.

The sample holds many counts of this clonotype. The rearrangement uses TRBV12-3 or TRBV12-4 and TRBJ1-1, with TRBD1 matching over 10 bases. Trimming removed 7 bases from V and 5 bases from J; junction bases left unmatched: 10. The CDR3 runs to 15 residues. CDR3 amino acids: CASKRDRGFRTEAFF. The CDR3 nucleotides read TGTGCCAGCAAAAGGGACAGGGGATTTCGGACTGAAGCTTTCTTT.

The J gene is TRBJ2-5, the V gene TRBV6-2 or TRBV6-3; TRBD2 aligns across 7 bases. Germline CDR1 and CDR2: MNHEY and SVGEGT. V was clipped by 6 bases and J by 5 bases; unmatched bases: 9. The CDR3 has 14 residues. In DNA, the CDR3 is TGTGCCAGCAGGGGCCGAGCGGGGTGGGAGACCCAGTACTTC. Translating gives CASRGRAGWETQYF.

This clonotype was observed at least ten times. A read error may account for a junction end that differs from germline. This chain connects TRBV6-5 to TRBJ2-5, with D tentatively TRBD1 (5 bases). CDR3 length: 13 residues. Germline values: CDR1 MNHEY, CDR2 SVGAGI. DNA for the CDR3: TGTGCCAGGAGTTCAGGGTTGGGGGAGACCCAGTACTTC. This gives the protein CARSSGLGETQYF.

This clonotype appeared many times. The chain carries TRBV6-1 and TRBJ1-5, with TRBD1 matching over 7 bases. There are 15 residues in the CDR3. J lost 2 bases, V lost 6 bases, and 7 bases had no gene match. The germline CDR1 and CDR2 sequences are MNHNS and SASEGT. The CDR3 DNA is TGTGCCAGCAGAAGAGACAGGGTAGGCAATCAGCCCCAGCATTTT. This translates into CASRRDRVGNQPQHF.

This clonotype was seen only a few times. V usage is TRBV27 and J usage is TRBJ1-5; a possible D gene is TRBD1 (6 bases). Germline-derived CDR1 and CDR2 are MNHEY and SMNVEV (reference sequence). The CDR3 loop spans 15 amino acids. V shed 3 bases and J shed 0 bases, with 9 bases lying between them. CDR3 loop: CASSFQGYSNQPQHF. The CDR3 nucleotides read TGTGCCAGCAGTTTTCAGGGGTATAGCAATCAGCCCCAGCATTTT.

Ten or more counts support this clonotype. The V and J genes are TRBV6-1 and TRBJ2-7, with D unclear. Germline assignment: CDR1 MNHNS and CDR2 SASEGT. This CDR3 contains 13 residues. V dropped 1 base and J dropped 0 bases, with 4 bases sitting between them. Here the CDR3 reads CASSEDNSYEQYF. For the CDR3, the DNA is TGTGCCAGCAGTGAAGACAACTCCTACGAGCAGTACTTC.

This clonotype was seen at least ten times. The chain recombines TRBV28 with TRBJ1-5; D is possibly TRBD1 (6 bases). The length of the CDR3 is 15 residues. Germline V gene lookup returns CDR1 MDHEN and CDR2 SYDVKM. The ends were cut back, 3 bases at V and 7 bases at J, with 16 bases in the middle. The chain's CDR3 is CASSLISGAEQPQHF. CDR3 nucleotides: TGTGCCAGCAGTTTGATCTCGGGGGCGGAGCAGCCCCAGCATTTT.

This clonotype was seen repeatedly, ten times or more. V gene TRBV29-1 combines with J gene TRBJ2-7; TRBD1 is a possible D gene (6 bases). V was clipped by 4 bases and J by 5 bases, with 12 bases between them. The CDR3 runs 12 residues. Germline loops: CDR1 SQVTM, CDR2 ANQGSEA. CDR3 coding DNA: TGCAGCGTTGTACCACAGGGCCACGAGCAGTACTTC. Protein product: CSVVPQGHEQYF.

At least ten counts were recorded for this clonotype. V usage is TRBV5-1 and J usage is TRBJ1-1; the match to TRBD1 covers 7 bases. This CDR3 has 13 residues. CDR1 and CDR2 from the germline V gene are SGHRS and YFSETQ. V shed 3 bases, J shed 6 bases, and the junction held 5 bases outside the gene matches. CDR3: CASSWQGVAEAFF. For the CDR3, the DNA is TGCGCCAGCAGCTGGCAGGGGGTGGCTGAAGCTTTCTTT.

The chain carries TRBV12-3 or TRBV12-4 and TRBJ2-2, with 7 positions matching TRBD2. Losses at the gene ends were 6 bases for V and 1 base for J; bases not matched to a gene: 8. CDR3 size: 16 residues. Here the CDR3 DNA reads TGTGCCAGCAGCGGCCGGGGGGACCTGAACACCGGGGAGCTGTTTTTT. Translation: CASSGRGDLNTGELFF.

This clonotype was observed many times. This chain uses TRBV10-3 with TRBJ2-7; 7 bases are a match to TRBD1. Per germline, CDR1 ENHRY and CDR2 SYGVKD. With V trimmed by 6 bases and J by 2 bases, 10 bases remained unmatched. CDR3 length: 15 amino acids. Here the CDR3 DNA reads TGTGCCATCAGGCCACAGGGGATTCATGCCTACGAGCAGTACTTC. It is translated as CAIRPQGIHAYEQYF.

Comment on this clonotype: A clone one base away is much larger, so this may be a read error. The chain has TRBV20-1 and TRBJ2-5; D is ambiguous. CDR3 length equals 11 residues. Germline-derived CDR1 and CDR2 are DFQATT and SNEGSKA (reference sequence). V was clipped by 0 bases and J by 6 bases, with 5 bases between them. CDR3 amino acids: CSARDLKTQYF. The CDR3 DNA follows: TGCAGTGCTAGAGATCTGAAGACCCAGTACTTC.

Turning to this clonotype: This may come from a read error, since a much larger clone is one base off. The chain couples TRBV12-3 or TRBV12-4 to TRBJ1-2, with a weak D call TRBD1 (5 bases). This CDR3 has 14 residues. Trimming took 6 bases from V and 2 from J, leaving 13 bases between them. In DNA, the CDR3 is TGTGCCAGCAGCGCCAGGGATTTGAACTATGGCTACACCTTC. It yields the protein CASSARDLNYGYTF.

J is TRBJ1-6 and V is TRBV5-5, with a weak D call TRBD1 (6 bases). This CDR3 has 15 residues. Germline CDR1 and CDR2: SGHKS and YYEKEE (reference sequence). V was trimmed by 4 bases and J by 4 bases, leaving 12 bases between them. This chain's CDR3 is CASSLTGEYNSPLHF. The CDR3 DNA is TGTGCCAGCAGCCTGACAGGCGAATATAATTCACCCCTCCACTTT. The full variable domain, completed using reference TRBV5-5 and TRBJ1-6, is DAGVTQSPTHLIKTRGQQVTLRCSPISGHKSVSWYQQVLGQGPQFIFQYYEKEERGRGNFPDRFSARQFPNYSSELNVNALLLGDSALYLCASSLTGEYNSPLHFGNGTRLTVT.

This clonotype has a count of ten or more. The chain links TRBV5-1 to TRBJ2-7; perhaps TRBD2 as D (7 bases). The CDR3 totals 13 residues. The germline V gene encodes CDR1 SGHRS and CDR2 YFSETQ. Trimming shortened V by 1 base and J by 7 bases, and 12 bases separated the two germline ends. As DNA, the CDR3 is TGCGCCAGCAGCTTGTCGGGGGGCTTTGAGCAGTACTTC. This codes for CASSLSGGFEQYF.

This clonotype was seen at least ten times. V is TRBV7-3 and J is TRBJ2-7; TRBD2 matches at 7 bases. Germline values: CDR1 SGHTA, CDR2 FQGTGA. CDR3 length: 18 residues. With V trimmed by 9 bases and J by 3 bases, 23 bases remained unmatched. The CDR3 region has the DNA TGTGCCAGTCCGACGTTGCTAGCGGAGTTCATATCTCACTACGAGCAGTACTTC. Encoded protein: CASPTLLAEFISHYEQYF.

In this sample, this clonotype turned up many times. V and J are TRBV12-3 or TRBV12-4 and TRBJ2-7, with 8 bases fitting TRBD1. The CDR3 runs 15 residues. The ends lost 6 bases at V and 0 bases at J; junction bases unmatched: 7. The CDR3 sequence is CASSWDRQSSYEQYF. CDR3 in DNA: TGTGCCAGCAGCTGGGACAGGCAGAGCTCCTACGAGCAGTACTTC.